This T cell receptor beta chain was captured in a study of T-cell memory formation after mild COVID-19. Overall study context: For the most part, TCR clusters were specific to one donor.

This clonotype was counted a few times. Its antigen is currently unknown. Study observations and caveats: A second wave of clones peaked on day 37, and their SARS-CoV-2 specificity went unconfirmed.

V trimming: 5 bases; J trimming: 10 bases; junction bases outside the gene matches: 7. This CDR3 contains 12 residues. Germline V CDR1 and CDR2: SGHTA, FQGNSA. Constant-segment primers were used for 5'RACE, and the resulting TCR alpha and TCR beta cDNA libraries carried sample barcodes and UMIs. TCRdb re-called the 5' RACE reads with MiXCR, one entry per CDR3 protein. The sample shows some 290,000 distinct CDR3 sequences, roughly 15% of them seen only once. This TCR was sampled from a man aged 18-30 years who had mild COVID-19 (a few samples of this study predate the infection). Cell type and time point are not known. The rearrangement uses TRBV7-2 and TRBJ1-1; 7 bases fit TRBD1. The specimen was PBMCs or a T cell subset sorted from them (not recorded which). CDR3 bases: TGTGCCAGCAGCCCGCGACAGGGAAGAGCTTTCTTT. It specifies CASSPRQGRAFF.